The 17 T cell receptor beta chains given below trace back to one sample, sequenced in a study of OX40 agonist ivuxolimab in advanced cancers. Assay: immunoSEQ multiplex PCR; the TCRdb copy retains only in-frame clones and omits some. The sample holds over 150,000 clones, roughly 92% seen once. Sequenced material: CD4+ or CD8+ T cells sorted from blood, taken in a trial of the OX40 agonist ivuxolimab. These receptors were collected from an adult with an advanced solid tumor such as melanoma, head and neck, liver or kidney cancer.

The table lists this clone with a few counts. The gene calls are TRBV5-8 and TRBJ1-6; no clear D gene. The V gene lost 8 bases and the J gene lost 5 bases, with 2 bases spanning the gap. Germline CDR1 SGHTS, CDR2 YDEGEE. The CDR3 has 10 amino acids. Here the CDR3 reads CASNNSPLHF. CDR3 nucleotide sequence: TGTGCCAGTAATAATTCACCCCTCCACTTT.

This clone was detected only once. This sequence joins TRBV7-2 and TRBJ1-1; unclear D gene. Germline lookup yields CDR1 SGHTA and CDR2 FQGNSA. Trimming left V 3 bases short and J 7 bases short, with 15 bases between. This CDR3 comprises 14 residues. The CDR3 loop reads CASSFWTGNIEAFF. The CDR3 nucleotides read TGTGCCAGCAGCTTCTGGACGGGGAATATTGAAGCTTTCTTT.

The rearrangement joins TRBV28 to TRBJ2-7; D not certain. The CDR3 spans 11 residues. Per germline, CDR1 MDHEN and CDR2 SYDVKM. The V end lost 3 bases, the J end lost 7 bases, and 7 bases lay between the germline ends. The CDR3 nucleotides read TGTGCCAGCAGTTTGTGGGGAGAGCAGTACTTC. Translating it yields CASSLWGEQYF.

The rearrangement joins TRBV7-2 to TRBJ2-7; no clear D gene. V was pared by 4 bases and J by 4 bases, with 17 bases between. Germline CDR1 and CDR2: SGHTA and FQGNSA. The length of the CDR3 is 15 residues. This CDR3 is CASSSRYLDVYEQYF. The CDR3, as DNA: TGTGCCAGCAGCTCCCGGTACCTCGATGTGTACGAGCAGTACTTC.

The rearrangement joins TRBV29-1 to TRBJ2-5; maybe TRBD2 (6 bases). This CDR3 contains 12 residues. CDR1 is SQVTM and CDR2 is ANQGSEA in the germline V gene. With 4 bases removed from V and 9 bases from J, the gap between germline ends came to 15 bases. The DNA of the CDR3 is TGCAGCGTTGGCGGGGCCCCGGGGGCCCAGTACTTC. Its protein is CSVGGAPGAQYF.

The V gene is TRBV9, the J gene TRBJ1-1; D might be TRBD1 (5 bases). V lost 0 bases and J 4 bases, leaving 16 bases between the germline ends. CDR1 is SGDLS, CDR2 YYNGEE, per germline. The CDR3 extends over 16 amino acids. In nucleotides, the CDR3 is TGTGCCAGCAGCGTAGAGGGACGAAAAAGGCCCACTGAAGCTTTCTTT. Its translation is CASSVEGRKRPTEAFF.

The V and J genes are TRBV5-4 and TRBJ1-4; weak D call: TRBD1 (6 bases). The CDR3 consists of 17 residues. Germline V CDR1 and CDR2: SGHNT, YYREEE (reference sequence). Trimming pared 1 base from V and 3 bases from J, leaving 16 bases between. The CDR3 loop is CASSLKSQGSPNEKLFF. CDR3 nucleotide sequence: TGTGCCAGCAGCTTGAAATCCCAGGGGTCTCCTAATGAAAAACTGTTTTTT.

This clone was counted only a few times. The rearrangement joins TRBV12-5 to TRBJ2-1; D perhaps matches TRBD1 (6 bases). Germline V lookup: CDR1 LGHNT, CDR2 FRNRAP. This CDR3 region has 15 residues. Trimming removed 5 bases at V and 2 bases at J, with 13 bases between. The CDR3 DNA reads as TGTGCTAGTGGTACCCGGACAGTGGCCTACAATGAGCAGTTCTTC. Translation: CASGTRTVAYNEQFF.

The chain links TRBV10-1 to TRBJ1-1, with unresolved D. The germline V gene has CDR1 WNHNN and CDR2 SYGVQD (reference sequence). The CDR3 extends over 14 amino acids. Deletions cut 0 bases from V and 5 bases from J, with 10 bases between. CDR3 residues: CASSESPGLTEAFF. Here the CDR3 DNA reads TGCGCCAGCAGTGAGTCCCCCGGGTTGACTGAAGCTTTCTTT.

The chain joins TRBV5-6 to TRBJ1-1; D may be TRBD1 (5 bases). The CDR3 has 16 residues. V lost 0 bases to trimming and J lost 1 base, with 13 bases between them. Germline CDR1 and CDR2: SGHDT and YYEEEE. CDR3 nucleotide sequence: TGTGCCAGCAGCTTGGACAGGAGGACTCCGAACACTGAAGCTTTCTTT. Its protein is CASSLDRRTPNTEAFF. Full variable domain (missing parts from reference TRBV5-6 and TRBJ1-1): DAGVTQSPTHLIKTRGQQVTLRCSPKSGHDTVSWYQQALGQGPQFIFQYYEEEERQRGNFPDRFSGHQFPNYSSELNVNALLLGDSALYLCASSLDRRTPNTEAFFGQGTRLTVV.

V is TRBV4-2 and J is TRBJ1-3; D is undetermined. The CDR3 is made up of 16 amino acids. Germline V gives CDR1 LGHNA, CDR2 YNFKEQ. V was cut by 1 base and J by 0 bases, with 10 bases left in between. The CDR3 bases are TGTGCCAGCAGCCAAGGAAGGGTACTCTCTGGAAACACCATATATTTT. It codes for CASSQGRVLSGNTIYF.

The chain carries TRBV7-9 and TRBJ2-3; D possibly corresponds to TRBD2 (6 bases). Looked up from germline, CDR1 is SEHNR and CDR2 is FQNEAQ (reference sequence). CDR3 length: 17 amino acids. V lost 1 base and J lost 4, with 18 bases in between. CDR3 sequence (DNA): TGTGCCAGCAGCTTAGGGGGCGGGCGGGGAAGATCAGATACGCAGTATTTT. As protein: CASSLGGGRGRSDTQYF.

The chain uses TRBV29-1 and TRBJ2-7, with TRBD1 matching 10 bases. The germline V gene encodes CDR1 SQVTM and CDR2 ANQGSEA. With 2 bases clipped from V and 3 bases from J, the junction kept 10 bases outside the gene matches. The CDR3 spans 16 residues. CDR3 nucleotides: TGCAGCGTTGAAAGCGTTGGGGGACAGGGGAACTACGAGCAGTACTTC. This translates into CSVESVGGQGNYEQYF.

V is TRBV6-5 and J is TRBJ2-3; TRBD1 agrees at 7 bases. Unmatched junction bases numbered 11, after V lost 6 bases and J lost 5 bases. Germline values: CDR1 MNHEY, CDR2 SVGAGI. The CDR3 is 15 residues long. The CDR3 DNA reads TGTGCCAGCAGACCCGGCAGGGGGTGGAAAGATACGCAGTATTTT. Amino acids: CASRPGRGWKDTQYF.

The chain combines TRBV7-2 with TRBJ1-2, with 10 bases identical to TRBD1. J gave up 5 bases and V 1 base, and 4 bases lay outside the gene matches. Germline CDR1 SGHTA, CDR2 FQGNSA. This CDR3 has 15 residues. CDR3 bases: TGTGCCAGCAGCTTAGGACAGGGGGCGTATTATGGCTACACCTTC. This encodes CASSLGQGAYYGYTF.

The V and J genes are TRBV29-1 and TRBJ2-5, with D possibly matching TRBD1 (5 bases). The CDR3 is 12 amino acids. Trimming removed 0 bases from V and 7 bases from J, with 9 bases in between. CDR1 and CDR2 from the germline V gene are SQVTM and ANQGSEA. CDR3 loop: CSVEEGVTTQYF. The CDR3 DNA sequence: TGCAGCGTTGAAGAAGGGGTTACGACCCAGTACTTC.

The chain carries TRBV2 and TRBJ1-6; D gene ambiguous. The V end was cut by 8 bases, the J end by 10 bases, with 12 bases between. CDR3 length equals 12 residues. The germline gives CDR1 SNHLY, CDR2 FYNNEI. The CDR3 coding sequence is TGTGCCAGCCGACGGGGAGTCTCACCCCTCCACTTT. Translation gives CASRRGVSPLHF.